This T cell receptor (beta chain) was sequenced during a study of post-analysis software for immune sequencing data. The overall study: Patients with relapsing-remitting, secondary progressive and progressive-relapsing multiple sclerosis courses were all represented.

The CDR3 is 14 amino acids. Germline V gene sequence: CDR1 MNHEY, CDR2 SVGAGI. Trimming took 6 bases from V and 1 from J, leaving 12 bases between them. Incorporated into the TCR beta cDNA libraries were unique molecular identifiers, which served to reduce PCR and sequencing biases. Input populations of roughly 1 to 10 million T cells gave rise to approximately 500,000 cDNA molecules. TCRdb re-analysed the PCR reads in MiXCR, keeping a single row per CDR3 protein. Of roughly 580,000 distinct CDR3 sequences listed, around 44% were seen once; the top ten hold more than 1.5%. Points from the study as a whole: Samples prepared in the same batch strongly co-clustered by F measure. Included in a set of a handful of TRBV segments more frequent in patients than controls were TRBV5-6, TRBV5-1 and TRBV20-1. Versus controls, multiple sclerosis patients showed significantly lower diversity (normalized Chao1).

As for this clonotype: Its antigen is currently unknown.

Sequenced sample: blood. This receptor was identified in a girl between 5 and 17 years old with multiple sclerosis. The chain couples TRBV6-5 to TRBJ1-1; D perhaps matches TRBD1 (6 bases). This CDR3 reads CASSPTRGNTEAFF. The CDR3 DNA reads TGTGCCAGCAGCCCGACCAGGGGGAACACTGAAGCTTTCTTT.